A selection of T cell receptor beta chains follows, all from one sample in a study of blood T cells in healthy people across ages. TCRdb redid the calling of the 5' RACE reads with MiXCR, one entry per CDR3 protein. Of hundreds of thousands of distinct CDR3 sequences in the sample, about 53% are singletons; the top ten hold approximately 40%. Sequencing used blood. The origin of the receptors is a man older than 75 in good health. Each CDR3 is given with its conserved first and last residue. Fields, in order: clone size, V gene, D gene, J gene, CDR3 protein, CDR3 DNA. A D gene is named only where the DNA matches it firmly. Clone size appears in some rows only: once, few, many, or a class for an expanded clone.

few,TRBV3-1,NA,TRBJ1-2,CASSQDGQTHGYTF,TGTGCCAGCAGCCAAGACGGACAGACTCATGGCTACACCTTC
few,TRBV11-2,NA,TRBJ1-1,CASSLFIQGNTEAFF,TGTGCCAGCAGCTTATTTATACAGGGGAACACTGAAGCTTTCTTT
few,TRBV2,NA,TRBJ2-3,CASSEAGVTDTQYF,TGTGCCAGCAGTGAGGCTGGAGTCACAGATACGCAGTATTTT
NA,TRBV27,NA,TRBJ2-4,CASSGALAKNIQYF,TGTGCCAGTAGTGGGGCACTAGCCAAAAACATTCAGTACTTC
few,TRBV11-2,TRBD2,TRBJ2-7,CASSYLAGVPPYEQYF,TGTGCCAGCAGCTATTTAGCGGGAGTCCCACCCTACGAGCAGTACTTC
NA,TRBV5-5,NA,TRBJ2-1,CASSLASALSYNEQFF,TGTGCCAGCAGCTTGGCTAGCGCCCTCTCCTACAATGAGCAGTTCTTC
NA,TRBV24-1,TRBD2,TRBJ2-1,CATSDSPVAGTYNEQFF,TGTGCCACCAGTGATTCCCCTGTAGCGGGGACATACAATGAGCAGTTCTTC
few,TRBV5-1,TRBD2,TRBJ2-7,CASSQGLAGVEYEQYF,TGCGCCAGCAGCCAAGGACTAGCGGGAGTAGAATACGAGCAGTACTTC
NA,TRBV7-2,NA,TRBJ2-3,CASSFPGVETQYF,TGTGCCAGCAGCTTCCCGGGTGTGGAGACGCAGTATTTT
NA,TRBV7-2,NA,TRBJ2-3,CASSLLVDTQYF,TGTGCCAGCAGCCTTTTAGTGGATACGCAGTATTTT
NA,TRBV6-1,NA,TRBJ2-5,CASNIDRYQETQYF,TGTGCCAGCAACATCGACAGGTACCAAGAGACCCAGTACTTC
NA,TRBV2,TRBD2,TRBJ2-7,CASSEHPTSGRTYEQYF,TGTGCCAGCAGTGAACACCCCACTAGCGGGAGAACCTACGAGCAGTACTTC
NA,TRBV7-3,NA,TRBJ2-3,CASSLTPGGTDTQYF,TGTGCCAGCAGCTTAACCCCGGGGGGCACAGATACGCAGTATTTT
NA,TRBV7-9,NA,TRBJ1-2,CASAGSGDGYTF,TGTGCCAGCGCAGGATCCGGGGATGGCTACACCTTC
few,TRBV29-1,NA,TRBJ1-1,CSVERLLDTEAFF,TGCAGCGTTGAAAGACTTTTGGACACTGAAGCTTTCTTT
NA,TRBV6-5,NA,TRBJ1-2,CASSDWAGRYGYTF,TGTGCCAGCAGTGATTGGGCAGGCAGATATGGCTACACCTTC
NA,TRBV10-3,NA,TRBJ2-1,CAISETGTLGSYNEQFF,TGTGCCATCAGTGAGACCGGGACCCTAGGCTCCTACAATGAGCAGTTCTTC
NA,TRBV5-1,NA,TRBJ1-4,CASSLADSRGEKLFF,TGCGCCAGCAGCTTAGCGGACAGCCGGGGTGAAAAACTGTTTTTT
once,TRBV6-5,TRBD1,TRBJ1-6,CASTFRTGTSNSPLHF,TGTGCCAGCACCTTCCGGACAGGGACGTCAAATTCACCCCTCCACTTT
NA,TRBV24-1,TRBD1,TRBJ2-3,CATSAPDRGDTQYF,TGTGCCACCAGTGCTCCGGACAGGGGTGATACGCAGTATTTT
NA,TRBV7-2,NA,TRBJ1-5,CASSGDVYQPQHF,TGTGCCAGCAGCGGGGACGTTTATCAGCCCCAGCATTTT
NA,TRBV20-1,NA,TRBJ1-1,CSARDTGAVNTEAFF,TGCAGTGCTAGAGATACCGGGGCCGTGAACACTGAAGCTTTCTTT
NA,TRBV7-8,NA,TRBJ2-5,CASSSAQGETQYF,TGTGCCAGCAGCTCAGCCCAGGGTGAGACCCAGTACTTC
NA,TRBV18,NA,TRBJ2-4,CASSPAPGAKNIQYF,TGTGCCAGCTCACCGGCACCGGGAGCCAAAAACATTCAGTACTTC
NA,TRBV7-9,NA,TRBJ1-1,CASSLAAGLDTEAFF,TGTGCCAGCAGCTTAGCCGCAGGGCTCGATACTGAAGCTTTCTTT
once,TRBV18,TRBD1,TRBJ2-7,CASSRSGGQGFVYEQYF,TGTGCCAGCTCGCGGTCGGGGGGACAGGGGTTTGTCTACGAGCAGTACTTC
few,TRBV5-1,NA,TRBJ2-1,CASSWGSRINVYNEQFF,TGCGCCAGCAGCTGGGGTTCGAGGATCAACGTCTACAATGAGCAGTTCTTC
NA,TRBV7-9,NA,TRBJ2-5,CASSLAIQGQETQYF,TGTGCCAGCAGCTTAGCCATCCAGGGACAAGAGACCCAGTACTTC
NA,TRBV7-9,NA,TRBJ2-2,CASSLDAGELFF,TGTGCCAGCAGCCTGGACGCCGGGGAGCTGTTTTTT
few,TRBV5-1,NA,TRBJ2-3,CASSLEADTQYF,TGCGCCAGCAGCTTGGAGGCAGATACGCAGTATTTT
NA,TRBV29-1,NA,TRBJ2-5,CSGLAGGETQYF,TGCAGCGGCCTTGCCGGGGGAGAGACCCAGTACTTC
few,TRBV2,TRBD1,TRBJ2-3,CASSNDRVEHRYAYF,TGTGCCAGCAGTAACGACAGGGTGGAGCACAGATACGCGTATTTT
NA,TRBV20-1,NA,TRBJ1-2,CSARDPPPPEGVRGGYTF,TGCAGTGCTAGAGATCCCCCTCCCCCGGAAGGAGTACGGGGTGGCTACACCTTC
NA,TRBV14,NA,TRBJ2-5,CASSQDGTYQLETQYF,TGTGCCAGCAGCCAAGATGGGACATATCAATTAGAGACCCAGTACTTC
NA,TRBV7-9,NA,TRBJ2-7,CAVQNKGSSYEQYF,TGTGCAGTCCAGAACAAGGGTAGCTCCTACGAGCAGTACTTC
NA,TRBV29-1,TRBD1,TRBJ2-7,CSVEDRGTGVSYEQYF,TGCAGCGTTGAAGATCGGGGGACAGGGGTCTCCTACGAGCAGTACTTC
NA,TRBV6-1,NA,TRBJ1-1,CASTVGRLTEAFF,TGTGCCAGCACTGTTGGGCGCTTAACTGAAGCTTTCTTT
few,TRBV5-1,TRBD2,TRBJ2-1,CASSLLTSGRNGYEQFF,TGCGCCAGCAGCTTGCTGACTAGCGGGAGGAATGGCTATGAGCAGTTCTTC
NA,TRBV7-8,NA,TRBJ1-1,CASSLDFTGFTEAFF,TGTGCCAGCAGCTTAGATTTCACAGGCTTCACTGAAGCTTTCTTT
few,TRBV27,TRBD1,TRBJ1-4,CASRETGGKTEKLFF,TGTGCCAGCAGGGAAACAGGGGGCAAGACGGAAAAACTGTTTTTT
once,TRBV2,NA,TRBJ2-7,CASSETHYEQYF,TGTGCCAGCAGTGAAACCCATTACGAGCAGTACTTC
NA,TRBV4-1,TRBD1,TRBJ1-1,CASSRLGQGGTEAFF,TGCGCCAGCAGCCGACTTGGACAGGGCGGCACTGAAGCTTTCTTT
NA,TRBV18,NA,TRBJ2-7,CASSPHPGYSYEQYF,TGTGCCAGCTCACCCCATCCAGGGTACTCCTACGAGCAGTACTTC
NA,TRBV25-1,TRBD2,TRBJ2-7,CASSEWLAGSYEQYF,TGTGCCAGCAGTGAATGGCTAGCGGGAAGCTACGAGCAGTACTTC
once,TRBV9,NA,TRBJ2-7,CASSPAQVSNNEQYF,TGTGCCAGCAGCCCCGCGCAGGTCTCTAACAATGAGCAGTACTTC
NA,TRBV6-1,TRBD2,TRBJ2-3,CASSALTSATSTDTQYF,TGTGCCAGCAGTGCCCTGACTAGCGCCACTAGCACAGATACGCAGTATTTT
NA,TRBV12-3/TRBV12-4,TRBD2,TRBJ2-5,CASRIAGLQETQYF,TGTGCCAGCAGGATAGCGGGACTTCAAGAGACCCAGTACTTC
few,TRBV27,TRBD2,TRBJ2-7,CASSPPGLGSYEQYF,TGTGCCAGCAGCCCTCCCGGACTAGGCTCCTACGAGCAGTACTTC
many,TRBV4-2,NA,TRBJ2-2,CASSQEEGDSTGELFF,TGTGCCAGCAGCCAAGAGGAGGGGGACTCCACCGGGGAGCTGTTTTTT
few,TRBV12-3/TRBV12-4,NA,TRBJ1-5,CASSLHPASSGQPQHF,TGTGCCAGCAGTCTCCACCCGGCTAGCAGTGGTCAGCCCCAGCATTTT
few,TRBV27,TRBD2,TRBJ2-1,CASSLPDTGAEAGGFLYNEQFF,TGTGCCAGCAGTCTCCCCGATACAGGGGCGGAAGCGGGAGGGTTCCTTTACAATGAGCAGTTCTTC
few,TRBV29-1,NA,TRBJ1-2,CSEPGEGAVHNYGYTF,TGCAGCGAGCCAGGAGAGGGAGCAGTCCATAACTATGGCTACACCTTC
NA,TRBV29-1,NA,TRBJ2-5,CSVDMGGYDEQYF,TGCAGCGTTGACATGGGGGGCTACGATGAGCAGTACTTC